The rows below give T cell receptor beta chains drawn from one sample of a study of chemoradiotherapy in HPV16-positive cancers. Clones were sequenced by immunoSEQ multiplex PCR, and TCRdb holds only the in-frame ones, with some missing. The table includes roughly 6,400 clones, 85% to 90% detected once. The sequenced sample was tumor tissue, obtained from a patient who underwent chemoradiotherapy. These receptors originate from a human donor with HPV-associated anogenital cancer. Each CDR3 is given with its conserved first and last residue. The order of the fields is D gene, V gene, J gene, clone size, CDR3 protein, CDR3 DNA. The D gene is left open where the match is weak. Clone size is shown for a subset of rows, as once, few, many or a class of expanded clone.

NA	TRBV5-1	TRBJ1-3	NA	CASSRAGTREGSGNTIYF	TGCGCCAGCAGCAGGGCCGGGACTCGCGAAGGATCTGGAAACACCATATATTTT
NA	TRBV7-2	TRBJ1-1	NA	CASSLVGANTEAFF	TGTGCCAGCAGCTTAGTAGGCGCCAACACTGAAGCTTTCTTT
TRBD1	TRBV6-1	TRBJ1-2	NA	CASTPRGDRDYGYTF	TGTGCCAGCACCCCCAGGGGGGACAGGGACTATGGCTACACCTTC
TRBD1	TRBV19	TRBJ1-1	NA	CASRTGGRDTEAFF	TGTGCCAGTAGGACAGGGGGCAGGGACACTGAAGCTTTCTTT
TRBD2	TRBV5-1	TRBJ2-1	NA	CASASGREVDEQFF	TGCGCCAGCGCTTCAGGGCGGGAGGTGGATGAGCAGTTCTTC
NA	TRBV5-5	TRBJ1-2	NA	CASSPAIGGHGYTF	TGTGCCAGCAGCCCAGCTATTGGGGGCCATGGCTACACCTTC
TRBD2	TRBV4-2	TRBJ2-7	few	CARGSLAEEFYEQYF	TGTGCCAGGGGGTCACTAGCGGAAGAATTCTACGAGCAGTACTTC
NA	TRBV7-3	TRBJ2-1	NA	CASSFRPDSYNEQFF	TGTGCCAGCAGCTTCAGGCCGGACAGTTACAATGAGCAGTTCTTC
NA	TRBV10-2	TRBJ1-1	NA	CASSEVDGTNTEAFF	TGCGCCAGCAGTGAGGTCGACGGGACGAACACTGAAGCTTTCTTT
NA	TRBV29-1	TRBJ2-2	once	CSVGGSGELFF	TGCAGCGTTGGGGGCAGCGGGGAGCTGTTTTTT
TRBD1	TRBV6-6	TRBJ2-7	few	CASGTVHVNEQYF	TGTGCCAGCGGGACAGTTCACGTGAACGAGCAGTACTTC
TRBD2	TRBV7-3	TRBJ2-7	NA	CASSSKPGLAGVEQYF	TGTGCCAGCAGCTCAAAGCCGGGACTAGCGGGAGTCGAGCAGTACTTC
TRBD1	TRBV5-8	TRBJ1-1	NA	CASSLDTGGEAFF	TGTGCCAGCAGCTTGGACACAGGGGGTGAAGCTTTCTTT
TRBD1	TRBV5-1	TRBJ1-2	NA	CASSWGTGSSGYTF	TGCGCCAGCAGCTGGGGGACAGGGAGTTCTGGCTACACCTTC
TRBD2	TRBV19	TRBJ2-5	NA	CASSINSGRTSQETQYF	TGTGCCAGTAGTATAAATAGCGGGAGAACCTCACAAGAGACCCAGTACTTC
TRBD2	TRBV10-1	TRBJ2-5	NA	CASSGGPAGVEEETQYF	TGCGCCAGCAGTGGGGGGCCAGCGGGAGTCGAGGAAGAGACCCAGTACTTC
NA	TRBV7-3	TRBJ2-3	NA	CASSFGLRTDTQYF	TGTGCCAGCAGCTTTGGGCTTCGAACAGATACGCAGTATTTT
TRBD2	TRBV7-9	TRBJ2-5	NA	CASSLGLAGAETQYF	TGTGCCAGCAGCTTAGGACTAGCGGGAGCAGAGACCCAGTACTTC
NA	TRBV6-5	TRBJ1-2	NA	CASSYSLERGGYTF	TGTGCCAGCAGTTACTCGCTAGAAAGGGGTGGCTACACCTTC
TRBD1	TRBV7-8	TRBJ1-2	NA	CASSSTGVGGYTF	TGTGCCAGCAGCTCGACAGGGGTGGGTGGCTACACCTTC
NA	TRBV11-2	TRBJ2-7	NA	CASSLVQGTYEQYF	TGTGCCAGCAGCTTAGTTCAGGGGACCTACGAGCAGTACTTC
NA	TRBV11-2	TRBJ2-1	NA	CASSLNNEQFF	TGTGCCAGCAGCTTAAACAATGAGCAGTTCTTC
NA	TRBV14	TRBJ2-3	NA	CASSQRAFTDTQYF	TGTGCCAGCAGCCAACGGGCCTTCACAGATACGCAGTATTTT
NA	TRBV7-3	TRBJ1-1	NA	CASSSDGNTEAFF	TGTGCCAGCAGCTCCGACGGGAACACTGAAGCTTTCTTT
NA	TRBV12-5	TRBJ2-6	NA	CASGKRTAGQSRANVLTF	TGTGCTAGTGGTAAGCGCACTGCAGGACAAAGTCGGGCCAACGTCCTGACTTTC
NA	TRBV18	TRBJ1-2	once	CASSPTSFDGYTF	TGTGCCAGCTCACCAACATCGTTCGATGGCTACACCTTC
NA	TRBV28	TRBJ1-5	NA	CASSLGQYSNQPQHF	TGTGCCAGCAGTTTGGGACAATATAGCAATCAGCCCCAGCATTTT
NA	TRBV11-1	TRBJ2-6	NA	CASSLAEAGANVLTF	TGTGCCAGCAGCTTAGCGGAGGCTGGGGCCAACGTCCTGACTTTC
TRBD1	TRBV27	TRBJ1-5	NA	CASRLGTGGQPQHF	TGTGCCAGCAGACTAGGGACAGGTGGACAGCCCCAGCATTTT
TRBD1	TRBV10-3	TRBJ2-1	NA	CAIRRTGSAYNEQFF	TGTGCCATCAGACGGACAGGGAGCGCCTACAATGAGCAGTTCTTC
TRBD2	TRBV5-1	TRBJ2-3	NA	CASSFGGSYTDTQYF	TGCGCCAGCAGCTTCGGCGGGAGTTACACAGATACGCAGTATTTT
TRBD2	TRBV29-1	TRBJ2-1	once	CSARPGSGRGDWNEQFF	TGCAGCGCCCGTCCGGGAAGCGGGAGAGGGGATTGGAATGAGCAGTTCTTC
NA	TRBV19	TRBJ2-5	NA	CASSSRQLTGPKTQYF	TGTGCCAGTAGTTCCCGCCAACTGACAGGACCAAAGACCCAGTACTTC
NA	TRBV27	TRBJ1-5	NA	CASSMDSYQPQHF	TGTGCCAGCAGTATGGACAGTTATCAGCCCCAGCATTTT
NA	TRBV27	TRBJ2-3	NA	CASSLRPAQTDTQYF	TGTGCCAGCAGTCTGCGCCCCGCCCAAACAGATACGCAGTATTTT
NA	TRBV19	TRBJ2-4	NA	CASSILADIQYF	TGTGCCAGTAGTATATTAGCGGACATTCAGTACTTC
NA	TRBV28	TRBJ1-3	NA	CASSNPGNTIYF	TGTGCCAGCAGTAATCCGGGAAACACCATATATTTT
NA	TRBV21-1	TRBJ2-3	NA	CASSNNKGGPGPDTQYF	TGTGCCAGTAGCAATAACAAAGGTGGGCCAGGGCCAGATACGCAGTATTTT
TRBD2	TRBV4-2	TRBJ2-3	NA	CASSQDLAAAVTQYF	TGTGCCAGCAGCCAAGATCTAGCGGCGGCGGTTACGCAGTATTTT
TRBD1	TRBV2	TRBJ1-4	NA	CASYRGFREKLFF	TGTGCCAGTTACAGGGGGTTTCGTGAAAAACTGTTTTTT
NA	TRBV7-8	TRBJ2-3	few	CASSLALRALTTDTQYF	TGTGCCAGCAGCTTAGCGCTGAGGGCTTTGACGACAGATACGCAGTATTTT
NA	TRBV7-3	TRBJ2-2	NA	CASSPLGGTPFGAGELFF	NA